A single TCR beta chain is shown here with its context. This sample is drawn from a study of blood T cell repertoires in COVID-19. The CDR3 is 12 residues long. The germline gives CDR1 GTSNPN, CDR2 SVGIG (reference sequence). Trimming shortened V by 2 bases and J by 4 bases, and 8 bases separated the two germline ends. In terms of age and location, participants ranged from about 18 to 95 years and lived in under 30 US areas. Categorization into cohorts depended on clinical history that participants reported. Within 2 weeks of study entry, exposed participants had contacted a PCR-confirmed or clinician-diagnosed COVID-19 case. Per the study methods: Amplification from reference gene primers served as the basis for estimated nucleated cell counts. The table came from immunoSEQ multiplex PCR; TCRdb's copy has only in-frame clones and leaves some out. That table gives V, J and clone size, and the DNA gave D and trimming. The data show about 350,000 clones, 88% seen once.

This sequence joins TRBV30 and TRBJ1-2; no clear D. This TCR derives from a young woman who had been exposed to COVID-19. The sample comprised PBMCs or T cells enriched from blood (not recorded which). The CDR3 region is CAWSQQTYGYTF. The CDR3 nucleotides read TGTGCCTGGAGTCAACAGACCTATGGCTACACCTTC.